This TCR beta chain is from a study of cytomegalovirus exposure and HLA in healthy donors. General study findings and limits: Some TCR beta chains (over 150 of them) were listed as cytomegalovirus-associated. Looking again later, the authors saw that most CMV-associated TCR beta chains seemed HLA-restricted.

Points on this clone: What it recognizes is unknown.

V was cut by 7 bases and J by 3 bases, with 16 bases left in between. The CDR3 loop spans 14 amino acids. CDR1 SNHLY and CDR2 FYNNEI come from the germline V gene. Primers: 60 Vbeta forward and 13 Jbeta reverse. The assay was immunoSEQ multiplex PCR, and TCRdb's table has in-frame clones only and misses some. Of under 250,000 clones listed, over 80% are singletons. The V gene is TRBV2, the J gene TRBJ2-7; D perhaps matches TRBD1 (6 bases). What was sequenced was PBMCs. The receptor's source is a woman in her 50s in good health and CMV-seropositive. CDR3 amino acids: CASNWDTDRYEQYF. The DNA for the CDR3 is TGTGCCAGCAACTGGGACACTGACCGCTACGAGCAGTACTTC.